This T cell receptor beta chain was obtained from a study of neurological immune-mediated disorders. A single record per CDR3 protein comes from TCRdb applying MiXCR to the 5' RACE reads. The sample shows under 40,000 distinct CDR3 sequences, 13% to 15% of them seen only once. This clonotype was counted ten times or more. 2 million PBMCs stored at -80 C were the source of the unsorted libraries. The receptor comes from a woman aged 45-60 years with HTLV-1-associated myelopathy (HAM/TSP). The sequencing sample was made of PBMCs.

In DNA form, the CDR3 reads TGTGCCACCAGTACCCGGGGGAGCAACACCGGGGAGCTGTTTTTT. This gives the protein CATSTRGSNTGELFF. The chain employs TRBV15 and TRBJ2-2; perhaps TRBD2 as D (6 bases). Trimming pared 6 bases from V and 2 bases from J, leaving 13 bases between. Germline values: CDR1 LNHNV, CDR2 YYDKDF (reference sequence). The CDR3 is 15 amino acids.